A selection of T cell receptor beta chains follows, all from one sample in a study of blood T cells in healthy people across ages. TCRdb independently ran MiXCR on the 5' RACE reads; one entry per CDR3 protein. The sample carries about 970,000 distinct CDR3 sequences, about 53% recorded once. Sequencing input: blood. These receptors came from a woman in her sixties in good health. The CDR3 runs from the conserved cysteine through the conserved F or W. D genes are given only for firm matches. Size is stated for part of the rows, as once, few or many counts, or as a class when the clone is expanded.

size	V	D	J	DNA	CDR3
.	TRBV7-2	.	TRBJ2-1	TGTGCCAGCAGCTTAGACGTCGGCAGGATCTACAATGAGCAGTTCTTC	CASSLDVGRIYNEQFF
.	TRBV6-2/TRBV6-3	.	TRBJ2-7	TGTGCCAGCAGTTACCGGTGGGGCAGCTACGAGCAGTACTTC	CASSYRWGSYEQYF
.	TRBV7-2	.	TRBJ2-1	TGTGCCAGCAGCTTAGTGATCGCGGCGGGGCCCTACAATGAGCAGTTCTTC	CASSLVIAAGPYNEQFF
.	TRBV28	.	TRBJ2-1	TGTGCCAGCATAGAGTCCCGCTCCTACAATGAGCAGTTCTTC	CASIESRSYNEQFF
few	TRBV29-1	.	TRBJ2-1	TGCAGCTTTCTGCTCTCCGCTGAGCAGTTCTTC	CSFLLSAEQFF
.	TRBV5-6	TRBD2	TRBJ2-7	TGTGCCAGCAGCTTGGCCCCTAGCGGGAGATCCTACGAGCAGTACTTC	CASSLAPSGRSYEQYF
.	TRBV20-1	.	TRBJ2-7	TGCAGTGCTAGAGTTCCTCCGGGACTTGGGAGACCATACGAGCAGTACTTC	CSARVPPGLGRPYEQYF
few	TRBV6-2/TRBV6-3	TRBD2	TRBJ2-1	TGTGCCCGCAGTTACTCGATTAGCGGGAGGTTGGATGAGCAGTTCTTC	CARSYSISGRLDEQFF
.	TRBV5-8	TRBD2	TRBJ2-5	TGTGCCAGCAGACACGGACTAGCGGCGTACCAAGAGACCCAGTACTTC	CASRHGLAAYQETQYF
.	TRBV27	.	TRBJ2-5	TGTGCCAGCAGTACAGCGGCACTAGGGACCCAGTACTTC	CASSTAALGTQYF
.	TRBV12-3/TRBV12-4	TRBD1	TRBJ2-7	TGTGCCGGCGGAGGACAGGGGGCGGTCGAGCAGTACTTC	CAGGGQGAVEQYF
few	TRBV29-1	TRBD2	TRBJ2-7	TGCAGCGTGGGGGGGACCTCCTACGAGCAGTACTTC	CSVGGTSYEQYF
.	TRBV4-1	TRBD2	TRBJ2-1	TGCGCCAGCAGCCAAAGGTCTAGCGGGACGAGCTCCTACAATGAGCAGTTCTTC	CASSQRSSGTSSYNEQFF
few	TRBV7-6	.	TRBJ1-6	TGTGCCAGCAGCTTAGCACCAACAGGGAATAATTCACCCCTCCACTTT	CASSLAPTGNNSPLHF
.	TRBV28	.	TRBJ2-4	TGTGCCAGCACCGAGGCCGGGACTAAAAACATTCAGTACTTC	CASTEAGTKNIQYF
few	TRBV15	.	TRBJ2-3	TGTGCCACCAGCAGAGGTGAGGGGTCTAGCACAGATACGCAGTATTTT	CATSRGEGSSTDTQYF
.	TRBV20-1	TRBD1	TRBJ1-5	TGCAGTGCTAGAGTCAGGGGGAGCGGCAATCAGCCCCAGCATTTT	CSARVRGSGNQPQHF
.	TRBV7-6	TRBD2	TRBJ2-6	TGTGCCAGCAGCCTGACTAGCTCTCTAAACTCTGGGGCCAACGTCCTGACTTTC	CASSLTSSLNSGANVLTF
few	TRBV29-1	.	TRBJ2-2	TGCAGCGTTGTGACGGGCGGATACGGGGAGCTGTTTTTT	CSVVTGGYGELFF
.	TRBV7-6	.	TRBJ2-3	TGTGCCAGCAGCCCGGGGTGGGATACGCAGTATTTT	CASSPGWDTQYF
many	TRBV20-1	TRBD2	TRBJ2-7	TGCAGTGCTAGAGGGACTAGCGTTCTCTACGAGCAGTACTTC	CSARGTSVLYEQYF
many	TRBV18	TRBD2	TRBJ2-7	TGTGCCAGCAGTCCTACTAGCGGGAGCCACGAGCAGTACTTC	CASSPTSGSHEQYF
few	TRBV28	.	TRBJ2-3	TGTGCCAGCACGGCGGGGCCAGATACGCAGTATTTT	CASTAGPDTQYF
.	TRBV10-3	.	TRBJ2-6	TGTGCCATCAGCCTGGGATTTTCCTCTGGGGCCAACGTCCTGACTTTC	CAISLGFSSGANVLTF
few	TRBV29-1	.	TRBJ2-1	TGCAGCTACCCCGGTTTAGGCTACAATGAGCAGTTCTTC	CSYPGLGYNEQFF
few	TRBV15	.	TRBJ2-1	TGTGCCACCAGCAGAGACCGTCTGACCTACAATGAGCAGTTCTTC	CATSRDRLTYNEQFF
.	TRBV2	.	TRBJ2-4	TGTGCCAGCACGGAACGGTTGGAGGGAAACATTCAGTACTTC	CASTERLEGNIQYF
once	TRBV7-8	.	TRBJ2-1	TGTGCCAGCAGCTTAGCTGCTTACGTCAATGAGCAGTTCTTC	CASSLAAYVNEQFF
.	TRBV27	.	TRBJ2-7	TGTGCCAGCAGTTTATTTGCAGGGGTCTACGAGCAGTACTTC	CASSLFAGVYEQYF
many	TRBV12-3/TRBV12-4	TRBD1	TRBJ2-7	TGTGCCAGCAGTTTAGTCGGGACAGGATACGAGCAGTACTTC	CASSLVGTGYEQYF
few	TRBV28	.	TRBJ2-7	TGTGCCAGCAGTCGGGGGTCAGACTTATACGAGCAGTACTTC	CASSRGSDLYEQYF
.	TRBV4-1	TRBD1	TRBJ1-4	TGCGCCAGCAACCGACAGGGCGCAACTAATGAAAAACTGTTTTTT	CASNRQGATNEKLFF
few	TRBV27	.	TRBJ2-1	TGTGCCAGCAGGACTGGGCGGAATGAGCAGTTCTTC	CASRTGRNEQFF
.	TRBV20-1	TRBD2	TRBJ2-3	TGCAGTGCTAGAGCCCAATGGGGTTACGGGGGGGAGGGCACAGATACGCAGTATTTT	CSARAQWGYGGEGTDTQYF
few	TRBV15	TRBD2	TRBJ2-3	TGTGCCACCAGCAAAGCCACCGGACTAGCCACAGATACGCAGTATTTT	CATSKATGLATDTQYF
.	TRBV6-2/TRBV6-3	TRBD1	TRBJ1-5	TGTGCCAGCAGTCCAGGCGACAGGGGTAATGTTGTTGGTCAGCCCCAGCATTTT	CASSPGDRGNVVGQPQHF
few	TRBV12-3/TRBV12-4	.	TRBJ2-1	TGTGCCAGCAGACCACCCCCAAGCTCCTACAATGAGCAGTTCTTC	CASRPPPSSYNEQFF
few	TRBV29-1	.	TRBJ2-7	TGCAGCTTTTCGAGTCCACCTATCTACGAGCAGTACTTC	CSFSSPPIYEQYF
few	TRBV6-4	TRBD2	TRBJ2-1	TGTGCCAGCAGTGACATAAATCGCGGGAGACCTAATGAGCAGTTCTTC	CASSDINRGRPNEQFF
few	TRBV21-1	.	TRBJ2-6	TGTGCCAGCAGCACCTCCTCCGGAGACAGGGGGCCAGCTGGGGCCAACGTCCTGACTTTC	CASSTSSGDRGPAGANVLTF
.	TRBV29-1	.	TRBJ2-1	TGCAGCGTTGGTCGGGGCGGGTACAATGAGCAGTTCTTC	CSVGRGGYNEQFF
many	TRBV6-5	.	TRBJ1-6	TGTGCCAGCAGTTCGGACGGCCAATCTTCACCCCTCCACTTT	CASSSDGQSSPLHF